In this sample, the clone carrying this T cell receptor (beta chain) turned up a few times. What it recognizes is unknown. This record comes from a study of T cell repertoires in cytomegalovirus infection. TCRdb re-derived calls from the reads in MiXCR, one entry per CDR3 protein. The sample contains about 400,000 distinct CDR3 sequences, 18% of which appear only once. Germline V gene lookup returns CDR1 DFQATT and CDR2 SNEGSKA (reference sequence). The CDR3 is 16 residues long. V was pared by 3 bases and J by 2 bases, with 11 bases of the junction left unmatched. Study-wide results and limits: Of the TCR beta families, the public ones yielded a cumulative frequency that identified carriers of CMV plus the relevant HLA. The ex vivo response was dominated by HLA-C-restricted CMV-specific TCR beta clonotypes.

What was sequenced was PBMCs. The sequence was obtained from a human donor in good health (CMV status not recorded). Some clones in this sample may be carry-over from other donors' samples. The chain uses TRBV20-1 and TRBJ2-7; 9 bases align to TRBD2. CDR3 DNA sequence: TGCAGTGCTAGTCCCGACAGCGGGGGGACCCCCTACGAGCAGTACTTC. It translates to CSASPDSGGTPYEQYF.